Listed below are T cell receptor beta chains from one sample, sequenced in a study of graft-versus-host responses after intestinal transplantation. Which antigens these TCRs recognize remains unknown. Clones were sequenced by immunoSEQ multiplex PCR, and TCRdb holds only the in-frame ones, with some missing. The sample contains about 120,000 clones, 85% to 95% of which appear only once. The sequenced sample was unstimulated CD8+ T cells sorted from spleen or lymph node cells, obtained before intestinal transplant. These receptors were taken from a human donor who received an intestinal transplant. CDR3s include the opening cysteine and the closing phenylalanine or tryptophan. Fields, in order: CDR3 DNA, CDR3 protein, D gene, clone size, J gene, V gene. The D gene is left open where the match is weak. Clone sizes are given selectively: once, few, many, or a class where the clone is expanded.

DNA: TGTGCCAGCAGTGCCCTGGGGCTAAATGAGCAGTTCTTC
CDR3: CASSALGLNEQFF
D: -
size: -
J: TRBJ2-1
V: TRBV25-1

DNA: TGTGCCACCAGCAGAGATAGAGGGGCCGGGCAGTTCTTC
CDR3: CATSRDRGAGQFF
D: -
size: -
J: TRBJ2-1
V: TRBV15

DNA: TGCGCCAGCAGCCAAGGGGAGACAGGGGAAGAGACCCAGTACTTC
CDR3: CASSQGETGEETQYF
D: TRBD1
size: -
J: TRBJ2-5
V: TRBV4-1

DNA: TGTGCCAGCAGCTTCTCTACGCCGAACACTGAAGCTTTCTTT
CDR3: CASSFSTPNTEAFF
D: -
size: -
J: TRBJ1-1
V: TRBV7-9

DNA: TGTGCCACCAGTCCCTGGACAGGGAGCTACGAGCAGTACTTC
CDR3: CATSPWTGSYEQYF
D: TRBD1
size: few
J: TRBJ2-7
V: TRBV15

DNA: TGTGCCAGCAGTTTAGGACAGGGGGCGTGGAATGAGCAGTTCTTC
CDR3: CASSLGQGAWNEQFF
D: TRBD1
size: -
J: TRBJ2-1
V: TRBV27

DNA: TGCGCCAGCAGCGTGACTCAAAAAGAGGGTACAGATACGCAGTATTTT
CDR3: CASSVTQKEGTDTQYF
D: -
size: -
J: TRBJ2-3
V: TRBV5-1

DNA: TGTGCCAGCAGTGGACGAGCGGGAGGGCCGGATGAGCAGTTCTTC
CDR3: CASSGRAGGPDEQFF
D: TRBD2
size: -
J: TRBJ2-1
V: TRBV6-1

DNA: TGTGCCAGCAGCGGGTGGGCCGCCGTCCTAGAGGGCTCAAATGAGCAGTTCTTC
CDR3: CASSGWAAVLEGSNEQFF
D: -
size: -
J: TRBJ2-1
V: TRBV7-9

DNA: TGTGCCAGCAGTTTAGGGGCAGGGGCCTACGAGCAGTACTTC
CDR3: CASSLGAGAYEQYF
D: -
size: -
J: TRBJ2-7
V: TRBV27

DNA: TGCAGCGTTGAAGAACCGAACACCGGGGAGCTGTTTTTT
CDR3: CSVEEPNTGELFF
D: -
size: -
J: TRBJ2-2
V: TRBV29-1

DNA: TGCGCCAGCAGCCAAACGACAGGTAAAGTCGAAGCTTTCTTT
CDR3: CASSQTTGKVEAFF
D: -
size: -
J: TRBJ1-1
V: TRBV4-1

DNA: TGTGCCTGGAGTGTTAGACCAAACACCGGGGAGCTGTTTTTT
CDR3: CAWSVRPNTGELFF
D: -
size: -
J: TRBJ2-2
V: TRBV30

DNA: TGTGCCAGCAGTTCGTATCTGGGAGTTGGTTACAATGAGCAGTTCTTC
CDR3: CASSSYLGVGYNEQFF
D: -
size: -
J: TRBJ2-1
V: TRBV27

DNA: TGTGCCAGCAGCTTAGGGGGAGGAGGCGGGGAGCTGTTTTTT
CDR3: CASSLGGGGGELFF
D: -
size: once
J: TRBJ2-2
V: TRBV13

DNA: TGTGCCAGCAGCCAAGGTGTAACTAATGAAAAACTGTTTTTT
CDR3: CASSQGVTNEKLFF
D: -
size: -
J: TRBJ1-4
V: TRBV9

DNA: TGTGCCAGCTCACAAGCTAGCGGGAGCCTCACAGATACGCAGTATTTT
CDR3: CASSQASGSLTDTQYF
D: TRBD2
size: -
J: TRBJ2-3
V: TRBV18

DNA: TGTGCCAACCAAAGCGGGACAAATGAGCAGTTCTTC
CDR3: CANQSGTNEQFF
D: -
size: once
J: TRBJ2-1
V: TRBV21-1

DNA: TGTGCCTGGGGGGTTGGGGCCGGCAATCAGCCCCAGCATTTT
CDR3: CAWGVGAGNQPQHF
D: -
size: -
J: TRBJ1-5
V: TRBV30

DNA: TGCGCCAGCAGCCGAGACTCGACAGGGAGTAATGAAAAACTGTTTTTT
CDR3: CASSRDSTGSNEKLFF
D: TRBD1
size: once
J: TRBJ1-4
V: TRBV4-3

DNA: TGTGCCAGCAGCCCGAGGGGGAATTCGAACACTGAAGCTTTCTTT
CDR3: CASSPRGNSNTEAFF
D: -
size: few
J: TRBJ1-1
V: TRBV9

DNA: TGTGCCAGCAGCCGGGGGGTCGAAAAACTGTTTTTT
CDR3: CASSRGVEKLFF
D: -
size: few
J: TRBJ1-4
V: TRBV7-9

DNA: TGTGCCAGCGGCCTCAGGGGGCCCTACGAGCAGTACTTC
CDR3: CASGLRGPYEQYF
D: TRBD1
size: -
J: TRBJ2-7
V: TRBV27

DNA: TGTGCCAGCAGCTTTGGGACTAGCGGGACCGGGGAGCTGTTTTTT
CDR3: CASSFGTSGTGELFF
D: TRBD2
size: -
J: TRBJ2-2
V: TRBV5-6

DNA: TGTGCCTGGAACGACGATTACGGGGTGAACACTGAAGCTTTCTTT
CDR3: CAWNDDYGVNTEAFF
D: -
size: -
J: TRBJ1-1
V: TRBV30

DNA: TGCGCCAGCAGCCAAGATGGCGGGGGTCGAGGATGCACCTTC
CDR3: CASSQDGGGRGCTF
D: -
size: -
J: TRBJ1-2
V: TRBV4-1

DNA: TGTGCCAGCAGCACGACAGGGGGTGCCTCCTACGAGCAGTACTTC
CDR3: CASSTTGGASYEQYF
D: TRBD1
size: -
J: TRBJ2-7
V: TRBV7-6

DNA: TGTGCCAGCAGCTCGGATCCGGGACAGGTGACTAACTATGGCTACACCTTC
CDR3: CASSSDPGQVTNYGYTF
D: TRBD1
size: -
J: TRBJ1-2
V: TRBV5-6

DNA: TGTGCCAGCAGACGGGGGGACAGCTTCACAGATACGCAGTATTTT
CDR3: CASRRGDSFTDTQYF
D: -
size: -
J: TRBJ2-3
V: TRBV6-5

DNA: TGTGCCAGTACCGGGACAGGGGGCTCTTACGAGCAGTACTTC
CDR3: CASTGTGGSYEQYF
D: TRBD1
size: few
J: TRBJ2-7
V: TRBV19

DNA: TGTGCCAGCAGTCCACAGGGTGGCTCTGGAAACACCATATATTTT
CDR3: CASSPQGGSGNTIYF
D: -
size: -
J: TRBJ1-3
V: TRBV6-6

DNA: TGTGCCAGCAGTTTCGAGGGGAACACTGAAGCTTTCTTT
CDR3: CASSFEGNTEAFF
D: -
size: -
J: TRBJ1-1
V: TRBV28

DNA: TGCGCCAGCAGCTCGCGGGACTCTCGCGAGCAGTACTTC
CDR3: CASSSRDSREQYF
D: -
size: -
J: TRBJ2-7
V: TRBV4-1

DNA: TGTGCCAGCAGTTTCAGGGATTACGAGCAGTACTTC
CDR3: CASSFRDYEQYF
D: -
size: -
J: TRBJ2-7
V: TRBV28

DNA: TGCGCCAGCAGCCAAACAAGAGGCAATCAGCCCCAGCATTTT
CDR3: CASSQTRGNQPQHF
D: -
size: -
J: TRBJ1-5
V: TRBV4-1

DNA: TGCGCCAGCAGCCAAGTAACAGAAGGGACCCAGTACTTC
CDR3: CASSQVTEGTQYF
D: -
size: once
J: TRBJ2-5
V: TRBV4-3

DNA: TGTGCCAGCAGTTACAAGGCCTCCTCCTACGAGCAGTACTTC
CDR3: CASSYKASSYEQYF
D: -
size: -
J: TRBJ2-7
V: TRBV6-5

DNA: TGTGCCAGCAGTTTAACAGGACGGATCTACGAGCAGTACTTC
CDR3: CASSLTGRIYEQYF
D: -
size: -
J: TRBJ2-7
V: TRBV28

DNA: TGCGCCAGCAGCCAAGGGTCTAGCGGGAGGGATGAGCAGTTCTTC
CDR3: CASSQGSSGRDEQFF
D: TRBD2
size: -
J: TRBJ2-1
V: TRBV4-3

DNA: TGTGCCAGCAGGGAGCAGGGGGTGAGCTACAATGAGCAGTTCTTC
CDR3: CASREQGVSYNEQFF
D: TRBD1
size: -
J: TRBJ2-1
V: TRBV7-8

DNA: TGTGCCAGCAGCCAAAGTGGGCTAGGACCACCCTACGAGCAGTACTTC
CDR3: CASSQSGLGPPYEQYF
D: -
size: -
J: TRBJ2-7
V: TRBV14

DNA: TGTGCCCAGGGGGAGTTTGAAGCTTTCTTT
CDR3: CAQGEFEAFF
D: TRBD1
size: -
J: TRBJ1-1
V: TRBV30

DNA: TGTGCCAGCAGCTCCCATGGCGGCTCCTACAATGAGCAGTTCTTC
CDR3: CASSSHGGSYNEQFF
D: -
size: -
J: TRBJ2-1
V: TRBV7-3

DNA: TGTGCCATCAGTGAGTCGATTCAAGAGCAGTACTTC
CDR3: CAISESIQEQYF
D: -
size: -
J: TRBJ2-5
V: TRBV10-3

DNA: TGCGCCAGCAGCTTGGAACCGGGAGAGCCCTACAATGAGCAGTTCTTC
CDR3: CASSLEPGEPYNEQFF
D: -
size: -
J: TRBJ2-1
V: TRBV5-1